The 23 T cell receptor beta chains reported below all come from one sample, sequenced in a study of blood T cells in healthy people across ages. PCR was performed a second time for about 6 to 11 cycles using a sample-barcoded 5' primer and a J-beta primer mix. MiXCR, run by TCRdb on the 5' RACE reads, gives a single entry per CDR3 protein. Here the sample spans 1,100,000 or so distinct CDR3 sequences, more than 35% being singletons. The sample taken for sequencing was blood. The receptor set was obtained from a woman aged 60-70 years in good health.

The rearrangement uses TRBV27 and TRBJ2-6, with D unresolved. CDR3 length: 14 residues. Trimming left V 0 bases short and J 2 bases short, with 2 bases between. Per germline, CDR1 MNHEY and CDR2 SMNVEV (reference sequence). As DNA, the CDR3 is TGTGCCAGCAGTTTATCAACTGGGGCCAACGTCCTGACTTTC. Its protein is CASSLSTGANVLTF. Based on the CDR3 plus reference TRBV27 and TRBJ2-6, the full variable domain is EAQVTQNPRYLITVTGKKLTVTCSQNMNHEYMSWYRQDPGLGLRQIYYSMNVEVTDKGDVPEGYKVSRKEKRNFPLILESPSPNQTSLYFCASSLSTGANVLTFGAGSRLTVL.

This clonotype occurred a few times. This chain connects TRBV7-8 to TRBJ2-1, with unresolved D. The V gene's germline CDR1 is SGHVS and CDR2 FQNEAQ. This CDR3 has 13 residues. The V end lost 5 bases, the J end lost 3 bases, and 8 bases lay between the germline ends. CDR3 amino acids: CASSTRLYNEQFF. CDR3 DNA sequence: TGTGCCAGCAGCACCCGACTCTACAATGAGCAGTTCTTC.

This clonotype appeared a few times. The CDR3 region is CASSRHRGRSEQYF. DNA of the CDR3: TGCGCCAGCAGCCGCCATAGGGGGAGAAGCGAGCAGTACTTC. The V and J genes are TRBV5-1 and TRBJ2-7; TRBD1 might be the D (6 bases). CDR3 length: 14 amino acids. The germline V and J ends were trimmed by 4 bases and 6 bases, with 17 bases remaining between them. From germline, CDR1 is SGHRS and CDR2 YFSETQ.

Only a few counts were recorded for this clonotype. V gene TRBV29-1 combines with J gene TRBJ2-5; D might be TRBD2 (6 bases). Germline V gene lookup returns CDR1 SQVTM and CDR2 ANQGSEA. Trimming shortened V by 4 bases and J by 11 bases, and 26 bases separated the two germline ends. The length of the CDR3 is 15 residues. Written as DNA, the CDR3 is TGCAGCGTTGCCGGGACTTCAAATACCTACAATGAGCAGTACTTC. Protein sequence: CSVAGTSNTYNEQYF.

The chain joins TRBV6-1 to TRBJ2-5; D possibly uses TRBD1 or TRBD2 (6 bases each). V shed 0 bases and J shed 2 bases, with 22 bases lying between them. The length of the CDR3 is 19 residues. Germline V lookup: CDR1 MNHNS, CDR2 SASEGT. The CDR3 loop is CASSEATPGTGGLQETQYF. In nucleotides, the CDR3 is TGTGCCAGCAGTGAAGCTACCCCCGGGACTGGGGGCCTTCAAGAGACCCAGTACTTC.

This clonotype was observed at least ten times. The chain uses TRBV20-1 and TRBJ2-5, with TRBD1 identical over 8 bases. The junction had 7 bases not matched to a gene; V was cut back by 3 bases and J by 4 bases. In germline, CDR1 is DFQATT, CDR2 SNEGSKA (reference sequence). The CDR3 is made up of 14 amino acids. The CDR3 bases are TGCAGTGCTAGTCCCTATGACAGGGGAGAGACCCAGTACTTC. As protein: CSASPYDRGETQYF.

The rearrangement links TRBV9 to TRBJ2-3; 11 bases are shared with TRBD1. The CDR3 sequence is 18 residues long. Losses at the gene ends were 4 bases for V and 3 bases for J; bases not matched to a gene: 13. Per the germline V gene, CDR1 is SGDLS and CDR2 is YYNGEE. CDR3 sequence: CASSRTGGYRRRTDTQYF. The CDR3 DNA follows: TGTGCCAGCAGCCGGACAGGGGGCTACCGCCGGAGAACAGATACGCAGTATTTT.

There are a few counts of this clonotype. The chain links TRBV11-2 to TRBJ1-2, with a possible D match to TRBD1 (6 bases). The germline gives CDR1 SGHAT, CDR2 FQNNGV. Trimming left V 2 bases short and J 2 bases short, with 15 bases between. This CDR3 has 16 residues. The CDR3 here is CASSLQGSGRNYGYTF. The CDR3 nucleotides read TGTGCCAGCAGCTTACAGGGGTCGGGGCGAAACTATGGCTACACCTTC.

This clonotype was counted only a few times. The rearrangement joins TRBV20-1 to TRBJ2-7; D possibly corresponds to TRBD1 (6 bases). In germline, CDR1 is DFQATT, CDR2 SNEGSKA (reference sequence). The V and J ends lost 5 bases and 2 bases respectively, with 22 bases between them. This CDR3 has 16 amino acids. The CDR3 here is CSAPKPHRVTAYEQYF. The CDR3 DNA reads TGCAGTGCTCCCAAACCCCACAGGGTTACCGCCTACGAGCAGTACTTC.

The rearrangement uses TRBV7-7 and TRBJ1-1, with D perhaps matching TRBD1 (5 bases). V was trimmed by 3 bases and J by 1 base, leaving 12 bases between them. CDR1 and CDR2 (germline): SSHAT, FNYEAQ (reference sequence). The length of the CDR3 is 15 residues. The CDR3 loop reads CASSFKGVGNTEAFF. The DNA for the CDR3 is TGTGCCAGCAGCTTTAAAGGGGTGGGGAACACTGAAGCTTTCTTT.

J is TRBJ1-5 and V is TRBV29-1; tentative D call: TRBD1 (5 bases). CDR1 is SQVTM, CDR2 ANQGSEA, per germline. The V gene lost 4 bases and the J gene lost 7 bases, with 14 bases spanning the gap. The CDR3 length is 13 residues. The CDR3 sequence is CSVGFGGGQPQHF. The CDR3 DNA follows: TGCAGCGTTGGGTTCGGGGGTGGCCAGCCCCAGCATTTT.

The gene calls are TRBV7-9 and TRBJ2-1; D is undetermined. V was trimmed by 11 bases and J by 7 bases, leaving 15 bases between them. Germline loops: CDR1 SEHNR, CDR2 FQNEAQ (reference sequence). The CDR3 consists of 12 residues. This CDR3 is CAGGSGWNEQFF. CDR3 sequence (DNA): TGTGCCGGTGGCTCCGGCTGGAATGAGCAGTTCTTC.

This rearrangement joins TRBV20-1 to TRBJ2-5, with D tentatively TRBD1 (5 bases). The J call may be in error: the DNA end matches TRBJ2-7 better. The CDR3 loop spans 15 amino acids. Germline values: CDR1 DFQATT, CDR2 SNEGSKA (reference sequence). The CDR3 reads CSARDGAALSCEQYF. In DNA, the CDR3 is TGCAGTGCTAGAGATGGGGCGGCCTTAAGTTGCGAGCAGTACTTC.

The CDR3: CASTILTTGTQYF. The CDR3 DNA sequence: TGTGCCTCGACTATACTGACTACCGGTACGCAGTATTTT. The V call is TRBV30, the J call TRBJ2-3; weak D call: TRBD2 (5 bases). Germline CDR1 and CDR2: GTSNPN and SVGIG (reference sequence). The CDR3 is 13 amino acids. Trimming removed 7 bases from V and 8 bases from J, with 19 bases in between.

CDR3 nucleotide sequence: TGTGCCAGCAGTGAAAAGATTAGCGGGAATGAGCAGTTCTTC. Translated: CASSEKISGNEQFF. The gene calls are TRBV2 and TRBJ2-1, with 7 bases that match TRBD2. The CDR3 has 14 amino acids. The ends lost 2 bases at V and 7 bases at J; junction bases unmatched: 5. CDR1 is SNHLY and CDR2 is FYNNEI in the germline V gene.

The V gene is TRBV25-1, the J gene TRBJ2-1; TRBD1 aligns across 9 bases. The CDR3 is 13 amino acids. CDR1 and CDR2 (germline): MGHDK, SYGVNS. With V trimmed by 8 bases and J by 8 bases, 7 bases remained unmatched. CDR3 amino acids: CASAGTGLHEQFF. The CDR3 DNA reads TGTGCCAGCGCCGGGACAGGGTTGCATGAGCAGTTCTTC.

This clonotype was seen a few times. This rearrangement joins TRBV12-3 or TRBV12-4 to TRBJ2-7; 7 bases agree with TRBD1. There are 14 residues in the CDR3. V gave up 5 bases and J gave up 2 bases; unmatched junction bases: 6. The CDR3 sequence: CASSPGTVTYEQYF. The CDR3 DNA reads TGTGCCAGCAGTCCCGGGACAGTTACCTACGAGCAGTACTTC.

The CDR3 loop is CASSLSGLGQGLGEQYF. DNA for the CDR3: TGTGCCAGCAGTTTATCAGGGCTGGGACAGGGGTTAGGGGAGCAGTACTTC. The V gene is TRBV28, the J gene TRBJ2-7; 10 bases fit TRBD1. Germline-derived CDR1 and CDR2 are MDHEN and SYDVKM. The CDR3 covers 17 residues. The V segment lost 1 base and the J segment 7 bases; nucleotides outside the gene matches: 13.

This clonotype came up once. The chain joins TRBV5-1 to TRBJ2-3; D is possibly TRBD1 (5 bases). The germline V gene has CDR1 SGHRS and CDR2 YFSETQ. Deletions cut 0 bases from V and 4 bases from J, with 12 bases between. CDR3 length equals 15 residues. Written as DNA, the CDR3 is TGCGCCAGCAGCTTGGAAGGGGCAGCCGCAGATACGCAGTATTTT. It codes for CASSLEGAAADTQYF.

Regarding this clonotype: A much larger clone differs by one base, so this may be a read error. The J gene is TRBJ1-1, the V gene TRBV9; D not certain. The CDR3 runs 11 residues. Per the germline V gene, CDR1 is SGDLS and CDR2 is YYNGEE. The V end lost 3 bases, the J end lost 5 bases, and 5 bases lay between the germline ends. CDR3 in DNA: TGTGCCAGCAGCGCCGGGACTGAAGCTTTCTTT. Encoded protein: CASSAGTEAFF.

This clonotype was detected only a few times. This sequence joins TRBV5-1 and TRBJ2-1; 10 bases fit TRBD2. CDR1 and CDR2 (germline): SGHRS, YFSETQ. This CDR3 region has 15 residues. The junction had 5 bases not matched to a gene; V was cut back by 0 bases and J by 8 bases. CDR3 DNA: TGCGCCAGCAGCTTGGGGGCTAGCGGGAGCTATGAGCAGTTCTTC. This translates into CASSLGASGSYEQFF.

The chain carries TRBV28 and TRBJ2-5; 14 bases fit TRBD2. Trimming cost V 5 bases and J 5 bases; bases outside gene matches: 13. The CDR3 is 18 residues long. Germline CDR1 and CDR2: MDHEN and SYDVKM. The CDR3 loop is CASSPRLAGGPFDETQYF. The DNA for the CDR3 is TGTGCCAGCAGTCCGAGACTAGCGGGAGGGCCGTTTGATGAGACCCAGTACTTC.

The V and J genes are TRBV14 and TRBJ1-5; D gene uncertain. Germline V lookup: CDR1 SGHDN, CDR2 FVKESK. V was shortened by 3 bases and J by 5 bases, with 8 bases between the two germline ends. The CDR3 is made up of 13 amino acids. CDR3 DNA: TGTGCCAGCAGCCAGACGCTCTATCAGCCCCAGCATTTT. This encodes CASSQTLYQPQHF.